Here is one TCR beta chain with its context. The data stem from a study of T cells in Graves' hyperthyroidism and ophthalmopathy. The CDR3 runs to 15 residues. V trimming: 4 bases; J trimming: 7 bases; junction bases outside the gene matches: 8. Germline loops: CDR1 SGHRS, CDR2 YFSETQ. Authors of the study amplified TCR beta CDR3 regions from RNA transcripts. The study used the HTBI primer set for a first-round RT-PCR of the TCR CDR3. TCRdb reprocessed the multiplex PCR reads with MiXCR, giving one entry per CDR3 protein. The sample records hundreds of thousands of distinct CDR3 sequences, over 15% being singletons.

The J gene is TRBJ1-4, the V gene TRBV5-1; TRBD1 agrees at 9 bases. The sample was blood. The TCR originated in a woman in her 50s with Graves' hyperthyroidism that later progressed to Graves' ophthalmopathy. CDR3 loop: CASSQPGQGFEKLFF. CDR3 DNA: TGCGCCAGCAGCCAACCTGGACAGGGGTTTGAAAAACTGTTTTTT. Based on the CDR3 plus reference TRBV5-1 and TRBJ1-4, the full variable domain is KAGVTQTPRYLIKTRGQQVTLSCSPISGHRSVSWYQQTPGQGLQFLFEYFSETQRNKGNFPGRFSGRQFSNSRSEMNVSTLELGDSALYLCASSQPGQGFEKLFFGSGTQLSVL.